A selection of T cell receptor beta chains follows, all from one sample in a study of T cell repertoires in cytomegalovirus infection. Their antigen targets remain unknown. In TCRdb, the reads were re-called with MiXCR into one record per CDR3 protein. This sample yields about a million distinct CDR3 sequences, of which about a third are seen a single time; around 15% belongs to the top ten. This material consisted of cultured CD8+ T cells from PBMCs, taken from culture after CMV antigen stimulation. The receptors were sampled from a human donor in good health (CMV status not recorded). Some clones in this sample may be carry-over from other donors' samples. The CDR3 runs from the conserved cysteine through the conserved F or W.

V gene,J gene,CDR3 length,CDR3 protein
TRBV4-1,TRBJ2-1,16,CASSPGGGARDNEQFF
TRBV7-8,TRBJ2-2,18,CASSLGVELAGSGGELFF
TRBV7-9,TRBJ2-5,17,CASSPLASGRYQETQYF
TRBV20-1,TRBJ1-5,14,CSARPVGSGQPQHF
TRBV12-3/TRBV12-4,TRBJ1-2,16,CASSEYDRARLYGYTF
TRBV11-2,TRBJ1-5,12,CASSVGPQPQHF
TRBV19,TRBJ2-1,18,CASKGALRDGSPYNEQFF
TRBV4-2,TRBJ2-5,18,CASSQEGLAGGPWSTQYF
TRBV12-3/TRBV12-4,TRBJ1-2,16,CASSGGRTGEYYGYTF
TRBV20-1,TRBJ2-2,13,CSAEDSFTGELFF
TRBV24-1,TRBJ2-1,12,CATSYRTDEQFF
TRBV7-9,TRBJ2-7,13,CASSLAGFHEQYF
TRBV7-3,TRBJ2-1,16,CASSPWVAGGDNEQFF
TRBV6-5,TRBJ1-5,15,CASSLTENSNQPQHF
TRBV19,TRBJ1-5,15,CASSINWAGNQPQHF
TRBV10-3,TRBJ1-2,17,CAISERPGEVIRNGYTF
TRBV7-9,TRBJ1-6,13,CASSSVRNVPLHF
TRBV10-3,TRBJ2-7,13,CAISLDRGYEQYF
TRBV7-2,TRBJ2-3,15,CASSLSNGVSDTQYF
TRBV9,TRBJ1-4,13,CASSVALNEKLFF
TRBV6-5,TRBJ1-1,17,CASSYRRGRGSNTEAFF
TRBV12-3/TRBV12-4,TRBJ2-5,14,CASRGSGGQETQYF
TRBV27,TRBJ2-3,13,CASSLRSWDTQYF
TRBV9,TRBJ1-4,9,CASSPKLFF
TRBV19,TRBJ1-2,15,CASSTTHRPLDGYTF
TRBV12-5,TRBJ2-5,17,CASGPGVTTQYQETQYF
TRBV14,TRBJ1-1,14,CASSQDSRGTEAFF
TRBV2,TRBJ1-1,11,CASNGGTEAFF
TRBV15,TRBJ1-4,16,CATSRDVGGASEKLFF
TRBV10-3,TRBJ1-2,14,CAIRDRDRVFGYTF
TRBV2,TRBJ2-3,16,CARKASRVLKADTQYF
TRBV7-9,TRBJ2-1,12,CASSWEAGEQFF
TRBV2,TRBJ2-7,13,CASSMTTTYEQYF
TRBV7-2,TRBJ2-2,12,CASSWLAGELFF
TRBV7-9,TRBJ2-1,13,CASGTRTDNEQFF
TRBV12-5,TRBJ2-1,15,CASGPTSGGDNEQFF
TRBV12-3/TRBV12-4,TRBJ1-3,17,CASTPVSARRAGNTIYF
TRBV25-1,TRBJ1-1,18,CASSEYGDRGRPNTEAFF
TRBV10-3,TRBJ1-2,15,CAINPGIAANYGYTF
TRBV7-9,TRBJ2-2,12,CASTDVAGELFF
TRBV12-3/TRBV12-4,TRBJ2-6,17,CASSTDRDVSGANVLTF
TRBV29-1,TRBJ2-5,21,CSVEGLNIPGLAGASRETQYF
TRBV12-3/TRBV12-4,TRBJ2-5,15,CASSFGTPIGETQYF
TRBV7-9,TRBJ1-1,17,CASSLSGRGLSNTEAFF
TRBV5-4,TRBJ1-2,15,CASSPFGGFNYGYTF